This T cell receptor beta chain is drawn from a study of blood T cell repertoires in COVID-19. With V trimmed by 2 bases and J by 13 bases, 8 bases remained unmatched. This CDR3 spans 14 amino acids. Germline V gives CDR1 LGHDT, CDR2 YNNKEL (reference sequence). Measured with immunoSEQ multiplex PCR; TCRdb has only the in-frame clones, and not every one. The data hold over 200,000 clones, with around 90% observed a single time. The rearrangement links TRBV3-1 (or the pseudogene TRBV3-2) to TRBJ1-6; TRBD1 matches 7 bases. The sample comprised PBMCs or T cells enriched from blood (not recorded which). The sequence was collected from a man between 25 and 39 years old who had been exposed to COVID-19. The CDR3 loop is CASSQSGTVAPLHF. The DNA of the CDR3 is TGTGCCAGCAGCCAATCCGGGACAGTGGCCCCCCTCCACTTT.